The sequence of this TCR beta chain was determined in a study of T cells in localized non-small cell lung cancer. Points from the study as a whole: Higher T cell density in the blood was associated with longer overall survival, whereas higher adjacent-lung clonality associated with shorter survival. The study detected a median approximately 55 of the top 100 tumor clones in adjacent lung. Of the tissues analyzed, uninvolved adjacent lung showed maximal T cell clonality, greater than tumor.

Details on this clone: The antigen remains undetermined.

Libraries were prepared by immunoSEQ multiplex PCR; TCRdb keeps only in-frame clonotypes and omits some of them. The sample has about 40,000 clones, roughly 79% seen once. Germline V gene sequence: CDR1 SGHTS, CDR2 YDEGEE. This CDR3 region has 15 residues. V lost 2 bases to trimming and J lost 0 bases, with 9 bases between them. The sequence was obtained from a male donor aged 60 or over with stage II lung adenocarcinoma. The chain recombines TRBV5-8 with TRBJ1-5; unclear D gene. Specimen: peripheral blood mononuclear cells, collected before any cancer treatment. CDR3 sequence: CASSFWTYSNQPQHF. The CDR3 nucleotides are TGTGCCAGCAGCTTCTGGACCTATAGCAATCAGCCCCAGCATTTT.